This T cell receptor (beta chain) derives from a study of T-cell memory formation after mild COVID-19. Study-level points and caveats: Whether second-wave clones peaking at day 37 were SARS-CoV-2 specific went unconfirmed. Several responding clones turned up in pre-infection memory, indicating that cross-reactive memory may have taken part.

On this clonotype: Its antigen is unidentified.

Using its own MiXCR run on the 5' RACE reads, TCRdb lists one record per CDR3 protein. In the table there are about 110,000 distinct CDR3 sequences, roughly 12% of which are singletons. Germline values: CDR1 LGHDT, CDR2 YNNKEL (reference sequence). The V and J ends lost 4 bases and 4 bases respectively, with 10 bases between them. This CDR3 is built from 13 residues. What was sequenced was PBMCs or a T cell subset sorted from them (not recorded which). The gene calls are TRBV3-1 and TRBJ2-5; D might be TRBD2 (6 bases). This TCR came from an adult woman who had mild COVID-19 (a few samples of this study predate the infection). Cell type and time point are not known. The CDR3 nucleotides read TGTGCCAGCAGCCGGGACTCTACAGAGACCCAGTACTTC. Translating it yields CASSRDSTETQYF.